This entry features one T cell receptor beta chain sequence. Its antigen is unknown. The data stem from a study of OX40 agonist ivuxolimab in advanced cancers. Overall study: Dosing consisted of intravenous ivuxolimab at 0.01 to 10 mg/kg every 2 weeks. Study results and caveats: The expanded peripheral T cells' antigen specificity was not determined. The authors also found low normalized T-cell clonal expansion in some nonresponders.

TCRdb's copy holds only in-frame clones and misses some; the assay was immunoSEQ multiplex PCR. The table includes about 18,000 clones, approximately 83% detected once. The CDR3 sequence is 14 residues long. Germline CDR1 MGHDK, CDR2 SYGVNS. V was cut by 3 bases and J by 1 base, with 9 bases left in between. The specimen comprised CD4+ or CD8+ T cells sorted from blood, sampled in a trial of the OX40 agonist ivuxolimab. The chain has TRBV25-1 and TRBJ1-1; D is ambiguous. This TCR derives from an adult with an advanced solid tumor such as melanoma, head and neck, liver or kidney cancer. The CDR3 DNA reads TGTGCCAGCAGTGATCTGGGTTGGAACACTGAAGCTTTCTTT. This encodes CASSDLGWNTEAFF.